These T cell receptor beta chains were read from a single sample in a study of cytomegalovirus exposure and HLA in healthy donors. Assay used: immunoSEQ multiplex PCR; TCRdb lists only in-frame clones, some missing. The sample holds approximately 150,000 clones; roughly 80% are singletons and the top ten take roughly 5.2%. Specimen: PBMCs. Receptor source: a woman aged 18-35 years in good health and CMV-seropositive. CDR3s leave out the opening cysteine and the closing phenylalanine or tryptophan. A D gene is named only where the DNA matches it firmly.

V | D | CDR3
TRBV19 | NA | ASSITGGDTGELF
TRBV19 | TRBD1 | ASGGYYGYT
TRBV7-9 | NA | ASSSDDSIGQGNQPQH
TRBV7-6 | TRBD2 | ASSLESIFGLADYNEQF
TRBV7-9 | NA | ASSLALGGNEKLF
TRBV4-1 | NA | ASSQGVKRPDTQY
TRBV9 | NA | ASSAGLRATNEKLF
TRBV7-9 | NA | ASSPLGQGIYNEQF
TRBV7-9 | NA | ASSLDGDEKLF
TRBV6-1 | NA | ASSEGTTEQY
TRBV30 | NA | ACPTGTHGYT
TRBV19 | TRBD1 | ASSTYRGTPNSPLH
TRBV15 | NA | ATSRDGQYTQY
TRBV5-4 | NA | ASSLAGRSNEKLF
TRBV5-5 | TRBD2 | ASSSAAGGTNEQF
TRBV4-1 | NA | ASSQGARNTEAF
TRBV4-1 | TRBD2 | ASSPGTSSFYEQY
TRBV18 | NA | ASSEVWGRLGYT
TRBV27 | TRBD2 | ASSFIAGQETQY
TRBV19 | TRBD1 | ASSIAAGGSEKLF
TRBV6-5 | NA | ASKREGSYNSPLH
TRBV7-9 | TRBD1 | ASSPDRENTEAF
TRBV4-3 | TRBD1 | ASSQSLFRDRGSVQY
TRBV4-2 | NA | ASSETSGGSGNTIY
TRBV15 | TRBD2 | ATSRDQNGGRHPYNEQF
TRBV28 | TRBD1 | ASSLNLLGQVPTDTQY
TRBV15 | TRBD1 | ATSEHWGVVGGDQPQH
TRBV2 | NA | ASRATSSNEQF
TRBV18 | NA | ASSPRDGGIGGYT
TRBV5-6 | NA | ASSFRQSYNSPLH
TRBV5-5 | NA | ASSEDSYGYT
TRBV5-4 | TRBD2 | ASSPGGRWADTQY
TRBV29-1 | TRBD1 | SVEGRGSNYGYT
TRBV11-2 | TRBD2 | ASSSSGSGGRETQY
TRBV6-5 | NA | ASTTTLDTGELF
TRBV6-6 | NA | ASRDRGTEAF
TRBV7-9 | TRBD2 | ASSGSGGRDEQF
TRBV19 | TRBD1 | ASSQSPGTGGVDGYT
TRBV4-3 | NA | ASSQVQGVNQPQH
TRBV19 | TRBD1 | ATGLGQGPVSQH
TRBV6-6 | TRBD1 | ASSAQQGYSGNTIY
TRBV19 | TRBD1 | ASSMGQGDIQY
TRBV29-1 | TRBD1 | SAAKGATEAF
TRBV5-1 | TRBD2 | ASSAASGGLSYEQY
TRBV7-8 | TRBD2 | ASSQLQWGGYGGELF
TRBV6-1 | TRBD2 | ATIIERGFTQY
TRBV7-2 | NA | ASSPRGGRTNTGELF
TRBV29-1 | TRBD2 | SSTIGGVGTQY
TRBV4-3 | NA | VSSQETRYNEQF
TRBV11-2 | NA | ASSLSGGTDTQY
TRBV15 | NA | ATKAGTSDTGELF
TRBV2 | NA | ASSEDLGHQDGYT
TRBV5-8 | TRBD2 | ASRFPGLAGSADTQY
TRBV28 | NA | ASSLKPLGYT
TRBV4-3 | TRBD1 | ASSHTDRGGQPQH